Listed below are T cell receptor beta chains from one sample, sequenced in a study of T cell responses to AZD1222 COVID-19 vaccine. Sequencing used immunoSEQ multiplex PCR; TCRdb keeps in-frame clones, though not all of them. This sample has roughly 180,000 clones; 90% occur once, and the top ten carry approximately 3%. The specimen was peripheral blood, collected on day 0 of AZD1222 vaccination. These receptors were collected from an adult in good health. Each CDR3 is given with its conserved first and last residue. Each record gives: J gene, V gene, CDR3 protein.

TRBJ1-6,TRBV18,CASSLPDGRGSPLHF
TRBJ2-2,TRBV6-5,CASHPGHDPGELFF
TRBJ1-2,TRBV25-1,CASSEFLGQGGAHYGYTF
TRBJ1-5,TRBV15,CATSRGDQPQHF
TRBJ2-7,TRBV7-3,CASSPSGGASYEQYF
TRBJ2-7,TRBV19,CASSIVPTVPGEQYF
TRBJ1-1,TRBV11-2,CASSLLGGPGTEAFF
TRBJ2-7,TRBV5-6,CASSSTTGRFSYEQYF
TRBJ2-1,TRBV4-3,CASSQTSGGAYNEQFF
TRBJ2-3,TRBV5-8,CASSPNPIMWSTDTQYF
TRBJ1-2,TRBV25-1,CASSFGRGYGYTF
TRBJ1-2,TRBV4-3,CASSQEISGADYGYTF
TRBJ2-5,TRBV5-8,CASSPGAGGRQETQYF